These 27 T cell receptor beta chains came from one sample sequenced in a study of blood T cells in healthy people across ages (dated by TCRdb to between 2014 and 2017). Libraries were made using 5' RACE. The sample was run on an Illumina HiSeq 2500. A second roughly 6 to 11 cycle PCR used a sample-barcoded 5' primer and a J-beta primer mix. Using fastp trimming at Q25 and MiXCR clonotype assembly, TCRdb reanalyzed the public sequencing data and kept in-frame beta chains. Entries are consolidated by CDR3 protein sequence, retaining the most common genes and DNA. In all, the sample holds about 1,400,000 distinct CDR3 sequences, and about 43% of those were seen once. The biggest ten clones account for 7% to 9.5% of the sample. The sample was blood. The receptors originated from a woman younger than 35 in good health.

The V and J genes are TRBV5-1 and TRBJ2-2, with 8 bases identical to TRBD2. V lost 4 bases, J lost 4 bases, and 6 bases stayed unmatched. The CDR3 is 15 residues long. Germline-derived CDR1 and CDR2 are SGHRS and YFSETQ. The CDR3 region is CASSPGGAGTGELFF. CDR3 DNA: TGCGCCAGCAGCCCCGGGGGGGCCGGCACCGGGGAGCTGTTTTTT.

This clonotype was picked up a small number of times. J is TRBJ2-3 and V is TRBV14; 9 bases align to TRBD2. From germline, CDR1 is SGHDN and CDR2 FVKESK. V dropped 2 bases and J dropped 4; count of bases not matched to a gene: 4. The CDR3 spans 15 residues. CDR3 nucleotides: TGTGCCAGCAGCCAACTAGCGGGACTGTCAGATACGCAGTATTTT. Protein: CASSQLAGLSDTQYF.

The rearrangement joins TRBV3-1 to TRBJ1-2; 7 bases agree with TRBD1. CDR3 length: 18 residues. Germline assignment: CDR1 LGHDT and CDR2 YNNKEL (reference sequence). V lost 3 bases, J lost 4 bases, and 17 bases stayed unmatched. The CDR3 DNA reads TGTGCCAGCAGCCAGACCGGGGACAGTCTTATCGTAAGCTATGGCTACACCTTC. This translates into CASSQTGDSLIVSYGYTF.

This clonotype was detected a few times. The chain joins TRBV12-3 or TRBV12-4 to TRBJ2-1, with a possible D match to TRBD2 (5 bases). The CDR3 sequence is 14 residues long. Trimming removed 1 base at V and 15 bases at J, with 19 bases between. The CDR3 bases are TGTGCCAGCAGTTTAGGAGGGATTTGGGGTTCGCGGTTCTTC. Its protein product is CASSLGGIWGSRFF.

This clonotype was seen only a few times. CDR3 sequence: CAISEGLPGTGLYGYTF. CDR3 nucleotides: TGTGCCATCAGTGAGGGCCTTCCCGGGACAGGGCTCTATGGCTACACCTTC. This chain uses TRBV10-3 with TRBJ1-2; 9 bases align to TRBD1. CDR3 length equals 17 residues. J gave up 4 bases and V 2 bases, and 11 bases lay outside the gene matches. CDR1 is ENHRY, CDR2 SYGVKD, per germline.

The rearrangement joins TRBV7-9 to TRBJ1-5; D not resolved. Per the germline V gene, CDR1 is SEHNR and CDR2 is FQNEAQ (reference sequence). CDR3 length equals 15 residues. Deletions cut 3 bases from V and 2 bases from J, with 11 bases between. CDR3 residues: CASSLSGVGNQPQHF. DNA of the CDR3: TGTGCCAGCAGCTTGTCCGGGGTGGGCAATCAGCCCCAGCATTTT.

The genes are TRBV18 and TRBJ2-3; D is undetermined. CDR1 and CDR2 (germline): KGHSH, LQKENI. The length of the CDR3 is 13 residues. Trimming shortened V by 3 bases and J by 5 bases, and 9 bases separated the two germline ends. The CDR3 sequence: CASSPSMEDTQYF. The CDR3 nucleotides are TGTGCCAGCTCACCCTCAATGGAAGATACGCAGTATTTT.

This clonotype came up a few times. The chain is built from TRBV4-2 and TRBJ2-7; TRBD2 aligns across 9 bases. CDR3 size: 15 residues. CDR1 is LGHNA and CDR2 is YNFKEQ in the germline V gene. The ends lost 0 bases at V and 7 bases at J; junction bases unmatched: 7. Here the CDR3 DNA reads TGTGCCAGCAGCCAAGACCTAGCGGGGCAGGGGGAGCAGTACTTC. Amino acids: CASSQDLAGQGEQYF.

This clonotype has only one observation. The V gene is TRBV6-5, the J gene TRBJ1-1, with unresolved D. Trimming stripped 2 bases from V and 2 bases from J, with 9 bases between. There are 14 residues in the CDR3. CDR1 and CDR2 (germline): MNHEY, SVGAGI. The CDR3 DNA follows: TGTGCCAGCAGTTACCCCCTAGTAAACACTGAAGCTTTCTTT. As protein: CASSYPLVNTEAFF.

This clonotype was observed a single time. The CDR3 sequence is CASSFSPGEYEQYF. The CDR3 nucleotides read TGTGCCAGCAGTTTTTCCCCGGGAGAATACGAGCAGTACTTC. The chain has TRBV28 and TRBJ2-7, with D possibly TRBD2 on 6 matching bases. V was pared by 3 bases and J by 4 bases, with 13 bases between. The CDR3 contains 14 residues. Germline V CDR1 and CDR2: MDHEN, SYDVKM.

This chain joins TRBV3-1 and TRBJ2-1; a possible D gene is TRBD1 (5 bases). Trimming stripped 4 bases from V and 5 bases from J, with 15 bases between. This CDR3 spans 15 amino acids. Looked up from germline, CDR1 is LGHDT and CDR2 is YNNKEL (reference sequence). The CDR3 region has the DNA TGTGCCAGCAGCCCCCCAGGGTGGTACCACAATGAGCAGTTCTTC. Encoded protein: CASSPPGWYHNEQFF.

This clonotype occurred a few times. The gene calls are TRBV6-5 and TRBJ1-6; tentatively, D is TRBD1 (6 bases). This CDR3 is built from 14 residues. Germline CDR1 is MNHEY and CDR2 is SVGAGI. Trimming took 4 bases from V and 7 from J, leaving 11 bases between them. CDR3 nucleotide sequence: TGTGCCAGCAGTTCGGGACACTCCAATTCACCCCTCCACTTT. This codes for CASSSGHSNSPLHF.

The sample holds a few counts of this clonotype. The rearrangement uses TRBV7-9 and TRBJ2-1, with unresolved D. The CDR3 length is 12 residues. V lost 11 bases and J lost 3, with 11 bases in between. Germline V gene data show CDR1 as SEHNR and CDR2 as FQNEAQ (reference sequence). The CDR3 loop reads CAGSRGYNEQFF. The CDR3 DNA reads TGTGCCGGTTCTCGCGGCTACAATGAGCAGTTCTTC.

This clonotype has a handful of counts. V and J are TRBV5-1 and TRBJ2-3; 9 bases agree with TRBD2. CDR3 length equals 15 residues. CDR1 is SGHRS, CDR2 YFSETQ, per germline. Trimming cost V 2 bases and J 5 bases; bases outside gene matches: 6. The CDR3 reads CASSLNSGGGDTQYF. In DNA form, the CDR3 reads TGCGCCAGCAGCTTAAATAGCGGGGGTGGAGATACGCAGTATTTT.

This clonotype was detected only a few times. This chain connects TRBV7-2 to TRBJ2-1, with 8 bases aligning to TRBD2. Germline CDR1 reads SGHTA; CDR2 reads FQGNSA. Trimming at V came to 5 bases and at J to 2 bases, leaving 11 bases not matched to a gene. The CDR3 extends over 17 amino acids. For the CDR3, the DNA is TGTGCCAGCAGCCCGGGGGGTAGCGGGGTTACCTACAATGAGCAGTTCTTC. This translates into CASSPGGSGVTYNEQFF.

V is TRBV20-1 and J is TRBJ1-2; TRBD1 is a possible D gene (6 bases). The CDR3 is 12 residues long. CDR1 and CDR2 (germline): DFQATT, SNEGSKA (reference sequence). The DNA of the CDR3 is TGCAGGCCCTTGGACAGTAACTATGGCTACACCTTC. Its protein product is CRPLDSNYGYTF.

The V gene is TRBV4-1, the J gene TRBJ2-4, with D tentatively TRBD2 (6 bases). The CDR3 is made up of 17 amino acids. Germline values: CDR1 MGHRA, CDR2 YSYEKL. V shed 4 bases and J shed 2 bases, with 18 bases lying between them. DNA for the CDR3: TGCGCCAGCAGCCGCTTGGGACTCCCGAAGTCCAAAAACATTCAGTACTTC. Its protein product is CASSRLGLPKSKNIQYF.

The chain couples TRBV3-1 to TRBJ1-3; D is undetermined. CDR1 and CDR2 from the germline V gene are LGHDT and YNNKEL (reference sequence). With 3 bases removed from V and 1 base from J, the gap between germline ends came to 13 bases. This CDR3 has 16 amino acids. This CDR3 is CASSHEGRVSGNTIYF. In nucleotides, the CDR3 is TGTGCCAGCAGCCATGAGGGTCGGGTGTCTGGAAACACCATATATTTT.

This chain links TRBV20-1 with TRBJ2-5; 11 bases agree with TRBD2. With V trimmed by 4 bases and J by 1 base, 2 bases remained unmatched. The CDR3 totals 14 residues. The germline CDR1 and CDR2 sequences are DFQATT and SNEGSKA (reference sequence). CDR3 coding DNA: TGCAGTGCTAACCTAGCGGGGGGCCAAGAGACCCAGTACTTC. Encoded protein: CSANLAGGQETQYF.

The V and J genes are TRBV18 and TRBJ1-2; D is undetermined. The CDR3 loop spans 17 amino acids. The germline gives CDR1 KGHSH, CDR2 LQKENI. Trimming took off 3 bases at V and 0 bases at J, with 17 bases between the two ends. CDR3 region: CASSPGRAEQANYGYTF. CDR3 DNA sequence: TGTGCCAGCTCACCGGGGAGGGCGGAGCAAGCTAACTATGGCTACACCTTC.

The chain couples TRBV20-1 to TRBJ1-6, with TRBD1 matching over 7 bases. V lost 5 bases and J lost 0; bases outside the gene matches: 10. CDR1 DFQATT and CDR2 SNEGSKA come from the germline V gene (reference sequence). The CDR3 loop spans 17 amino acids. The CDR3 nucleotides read TGCAGTGCTCCCGTGCCAGGGGGTAGCTCCTATAATTCACCCCTCCACTTT. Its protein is CSAPVPGGSSYNSPLHF.

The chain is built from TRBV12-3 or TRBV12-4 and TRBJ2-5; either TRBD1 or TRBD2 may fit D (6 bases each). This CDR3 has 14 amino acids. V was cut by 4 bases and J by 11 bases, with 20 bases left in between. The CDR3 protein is CASSWVRGRNEQYF. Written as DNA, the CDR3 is TGTGCCAGCAGTTGGGTAAGGGGGAGGAATGAGCAGTACTTC.

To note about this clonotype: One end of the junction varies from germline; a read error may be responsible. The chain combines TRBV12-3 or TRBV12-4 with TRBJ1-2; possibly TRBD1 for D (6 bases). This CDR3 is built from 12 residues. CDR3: CASTRDTYGFTF. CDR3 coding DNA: TGTGCCAGCACGCGGGACACCTATGGCTTCACCTTC.

CDR3 sequence reads: CASSEHLGGSSYEQYF. CDR3 coding DNA: TGTGCCAGCAGTGAACACCTGGGGGGAAGCTCCTACGAGCAGTACTTC. This chain joins TRBV25-1 and TRBJ2-7; D is perhaps TRBD2 (6 bases). V dropped 2 bases and J dropped 0 bases, with 14 bases sitting between them. CDR3 length: 16 amino acids. Germline lookup yields CDR1 MGHDK and CDR2 SYGVNS.

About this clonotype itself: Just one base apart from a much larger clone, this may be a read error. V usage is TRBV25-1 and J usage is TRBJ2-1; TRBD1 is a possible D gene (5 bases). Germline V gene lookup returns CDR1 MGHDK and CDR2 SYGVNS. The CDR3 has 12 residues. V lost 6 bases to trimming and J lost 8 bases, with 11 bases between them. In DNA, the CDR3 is TGTGCCAGCAGCCCAGGGTGGGATGAGCAGTTCTTC. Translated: CASSPGWDEQFF. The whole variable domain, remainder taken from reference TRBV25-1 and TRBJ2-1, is EADIYQTPRYLVIGTGKKITLECSQTMGHDKMYWYQQDPGMELHLIHYSYGVNSTEKGDLSSESTVSRIRTEHFPLTLESARPSHTSQYLCASSPGWDEQFFGPGTRLTVL.

The CDR3 spells CASSPEGSGTDTQYF. CDR3 nucleotide sequence: TGTGCCAGCAGCCCAGAGGGTAGCGGCACAGATACGCAGTATTTT. The chain employs TRBV7-8 and TRBJ2-3; a possible D gene is TRBD2 (5 bases). Germline CDR1 SGHVS, CDR2 FQNEAQ. Trimming cost V 5 bases and J 1 base, with 13 bases left between them. This CDR3 spans 15 amino acids.

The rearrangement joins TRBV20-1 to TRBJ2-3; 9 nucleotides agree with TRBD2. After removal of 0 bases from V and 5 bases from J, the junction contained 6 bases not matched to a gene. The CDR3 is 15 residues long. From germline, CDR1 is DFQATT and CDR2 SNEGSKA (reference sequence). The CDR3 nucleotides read TGCAGTGCTAGAGAACTAGCGGGCAGCCAAGATACGCAGTATTTT. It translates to CSARELAGSQDTQYF.